A selection of T cell receptor beta chains follows, all from one sample in a study of long-term antiretroviral therapy in people with HIV. This table comes from immunoSEQ multiplex PCR, and its TCRdb copy is limited to in-frame clones, with some not included. The sample carries 25,000 to 35,000 clones, more than 85% recorded once. Source: unsorted PBMCs, taken 2 years after starting antiretroviral therapy. These receptors were taken from a man aged 50-60 years with HIV. Both conserved end residues are part of each CDR3. The order of the fields is J gene, clone size, V gene, D gene, CDR3 DNA, CDR3 protein. A D gene is named only where the DNA matches it firmly. A row's size may be missing; if present it is once, few, many or a size class.

TRBJ1-5,few,TRBV7-8,-,TGTGCCAGCAGCTTCGGCCTTTCGCACGATCAGCCCCAGCATTTT,CASSFGLSHDQPQHF
TRBJ2-1,-,TRBV28,TRBD2,TGTGCCAGCAGTTTCCCGCGGGAGCGGGTCTACAATGAGCAGTTCTTC,CASSFPRERVYNEQFF
TRBJ2-3,-,TRBV9,TRBD2,TGTGCCAGCAGCGGGATAGCGGGAGTGTCGGATACGCAGTATTTT,CASSGIAGVSDTQYF
TRBJ1-1,-,TRBV11-1,TRBD1,TGTGCCAGCAGCCCGCGGGACAGGGGGAGCACTGAAGCTTTCTTT,CASSPRDRGSTEAFF
TRBJ2-2,-,TRBV29-1,-,TGCAGCGTTGGACCAAACCCAACGAACACCGGGGAGCTGTTTTTT,CSVGPNPTNTGELFF
TRBJ2-7,-,TRBV4-3,-,TGCGCCAGCAGCCAACCGAACTCCTACGAGCAGTACTTC,CASSQPNSYEQYF
TRBJ2-3,-,TRBV28,-,TGTGCCAGCAGTTTTCGGGGGCTAGATACGCAGTATTTT,CASSFRGLDTQYF
TRBJ1-2,-,TRBV7-2,TRBD1,TGTGCCAGCAGCTACAATTCCCCAGGGGGCGGCTATGGCTACACCTTC,CASSYNSPGGGYGYTF
TRBJ2-5,-,TRBV5-4,TRBD2,TGTGCCAGCAGCTTGGCCCTAGCGGGAGGACCAGAGACCCAGTACTTC,CASSLALAGGPETQYF
TRBJ2-5,-,TRBV4-3,-,TGCGCCAGCAGCCAAGGAGATCCGGGGTGGGAGACCCAGTACTTC,CASSQGDPGWETQYF
TRBJ1-6,once,TRBV18,-,TGTGCCAGCTCACCAAAGATGGGACCTAGTGGTTCACCCCTCCACTTT,CASSPKMGPSGSPLHF
TRBJ1-2,-,TRBV18,-,TGTGCCAGCTCACCAGAGTCTGATTATGGCTACACCTTC,CASSPESDYGYTF
TRBJ2-2,-,TRBV11-2,TRBD2,TGTGCCAGCAGCCGCCCGGGTAGCGGGGGCGACACCGGGGAGCTGTTTTTT,CASSRPGSGGDTGELFF
TRBJ1-1,-,TRBV2,-,TGTGCCAGCAGTTTCCTGGGGCAGGGGAGTACTGAAGCTTTCTTT,CASSFLGQGSTEAFF
TRBJ2-5,-,TRBV28,TRBD2,TGTGCCACCAAACGGGGACTAGCGGGGGGCGTCCCCAAGACCCAGTACTTC,CATKRGLAGGVPKTQYF
TRBJ2-7,-,TRBV10-1,-,TGCGCCAGCAGTGCTGGGGTCGGCGGCTACGAGCAGTACTTC,CASSAGVGGYEQYF
TRBJ1-4,-,TRBV4-3,TRBD1,TGCGCCAGCAGCCAAAGGGCAGGGGGAGAAAAACTGTTTTTT,CASSQRAGGEKLFF
TRBJ1-1,-,TRBV5-4,-,TGTGCCAGCAGCTCCATGAAGGGTGGCACTGAAGCTTTCTTT,CASSSMKGGTEAFF
TRBJ1-2,-,TRBV5-4,TRBD1,TGTGCCAGCAGCTTGGACAGGGGGCAGTGGGGCTACACCTTC,CASSLDRGQWGYTF
TRBJ2-1,-,TRBV2,-,TGTGCCAGCCCGACGGGTGGTGAGCAGTTCTTC,CASPTGGEQFF
TRBJ2-1,few,TRBV7-3,-,TGTGCCAGCAGCTTAATACCGCTACCTGGCAATGAGCAGTTCTTC,CASSLIPLPGNEQFF
TRBJ2-1,-,TRBV18,TRBD2,TGTGCCAGCTCACCAGGACTAGCGGGACCCCCCGGCACCTACAATGAGCAGTTCTTC,CASSPGLAGPPGTYNEQFF
TRBJ1-5,-,TRBV27,-,TGTGCCAGCAGCCCTTTGGGCAATCAGCCCCAGCATTTT,CASSPLGNQPQHF
TRBJ1-3,-,TRBV7-2,-,TGTGCCAGCAGAACCACCGGGTTCTCTGGAAACACCATATATTTT,CASRTTGFSGNTIYF
TRBJ1-5,-,TRBV27,-,TGTGCCAGCAGTTTATCAGCTTATAGCAATCAGCCCCAGCATTTT,CASSLSAYSNQPQHF
TRBJ2-7,few,TRBV21-1,-,TGTGCCAGCAGCAAACCCTCGAGGCAGGGGAGGTGCGGCGGGGAAGAGCAGTACTTC,CASSKPSRQGRCGGEEQYF
TRBJ1-6,-,TRBV7-3,TRBD1,TGTGCCAGCAGCCGCGGACAGGGAAATTCACCCCTCCACTTT,CASSRGQGNSPLHF
TRBJ1-4,-,TRBV27,TRBD1,TGTGCCAGCAGTTCCAGGACAGGACTCTATTCAACTAATGAAAAACTGTTTTTT,CASSSRTGLYSTNEKLFF
TRBJ1-1,once,TRBV5-1,-,TGCGCCAGCAGCCAAGGACAGAACACTGAAGCTTTCTTT,CASSQGQNTEAFF
TRBJ2-7,-,TRBV6-5,TRBD1,TGTGCCAGCAGTCGGGACAGCCGTTTACACGAGCAGTACTTC,CASSRDSRLHEQYF
TRBJ2-7,-,TRBV5-4,TRBD1,TGTGCCAGCAGCTCAGGGGGAAGCTCCTACGAGCAGTACTTC,CASSSGGSSYEQYF
TRBJ2-1,once,TRBV18,TRBD1,TGTGCCAGCTCACCACCAACAGGGGGCGTTGAGCAGTTCTTC,CASSPPTGGVEQFF
TRBJ1-6,-,TRBV28,-,TGTGCCAGCAGTTTATTGAAGGTGGGTTCACCCCTCCACTTT,CASSLLKVGSPLHF
TRBJ2-3,-,TRBV18,TRBD2,TGTGCCAGCTCACCGACTAGCGGCCTAGCGGTCGGGACAGATACGCAGTATTTT,CASSPTSGLAVGTDTQYF
TRBJ1-2,-,TRBV19,TRBD1,TGTGCCAGTAGTATCCGGGGGACAGGGAACTATGGCTACACCTTC,CASSIRGTGNYGYTF
TRBJ2-5,-,TRBV4-1,TRBD1,TGCGCCAGCAGCCTCCGGGACAGGGGGACCCAGGAGACCCAGTACTTC,CASSLRDRGTQETQYF
TRBJ1-4,-,TRBV25-1,-,TGTGCCAGCTCCGAGGGCAGGGGAACGGAACTGTTTTTT,CASSEGRGTELFF
TRBJ2-3,-,TRBV10-3,TRBD2,TGTGCCATCAGTGAGAACGGGGGGTACACAGATACGCAGTATTTT,CAISENGGYTDTQYF
TRBJ1-4,-,TRBV7-2,-,TGTGCCAGCAGCCCGGGACTAGCGCAAAAACTGTTTTTT,CASSPGLAQKLFF
TRBJ2-1,-,TRBV29-1,-,TGCAGCGTTGTCGAGTCCTCGATGTTTGATGAGCAGTTCTTC,CSVVESSMFDEQFF
TRBJ2-5,-,TRBV7-8,-,TGTGCCAGCAGCTTAGTGGCGGTCCAAGAGACCCAGTACTTC,CASSLVAVQETQYF
TRBJ2-7,-,TRBV29-1,-,TGCAGCGTTGAAGATCGGGGATCCCCCAACGAGCAGTACTTC,CSVEDRGSPNEQYF
TRBJ2-6,-,TRBV25-1,-,TGTGCCAGCACTACCACAGGGGGGGCCAACGTCCTGACTTTC,CASTTTGGANVLTF
TRBJ2-1,-,TRBV10-2,-,TGCGCCAGCAGTTCAGGGCCTACCTACAATGAGCAGTTCTTC,CASSSGPTYNEQFF